The 26 T cell receptor beta chains given below trace back to one sample, sequenced in a study of blood T cell repertoires in COVID-19 (dated by TCRdb to 2020 to 2022). Libraries were constructed by the immunoSEQ multiplex PCR assay. TCRdb's version of the immuneACCESS table is confined to in-frame rearrangements and falls short of the full clone set. An unresolved V gene accounts for under half of the shortfall where checked; the remainder is of unknown origin. Here the sample has about 240,000 clones; roughly 90% occur a single time. The ten biggest clones cover approximately 2.8% of the sample. The sequencing sample was made of PBMCs or T cells enriched from blood (not recorded which). The receptors were gathered from a woman in her twenties or thirties with acute COVID-19.

The CDR3 reads CASSLGAGTETQYF. For the CDR3, the DNA is TGTGCCAGCAGTCTAGGGGCGGGGACAGAGACCCAGTACTTC. The V call is TRBV3-1 (or the pseudogene TRBV3-2), the J call TRBJ2-5, with TRBD2 as a possible D gene (6 bases). Germline V gives CDR1 LGHDT, CDR2 YNNKEL (reference sequence). Trimming left V 6 bases short and J 4 bases short, with 15 bases between. The CDR3 has 14 amino acids.

This chain uses TRBV29-1 with TRBJ1-2; 8 positions match TRBD1. The CDR3 covers 13 residues. V was pared by 4 bases and J by 7 bases, with 8 bases of the junction left unmatched. Germline-derived CDR1 and CDR2 are SQVTM and ANQGSEA. CDR3: CSVGLQGARGYTF. For the CDR3, the DNA is TGCAGCGTTGGGCTTCAGGGGGCGCGTGGCTACACCTTC.

The rearrangement joins TRBV5-1 to TRBJ2-7; possible D gene TRBD2, 5 bases. The germline V and J ends were trimmed by 4 bases and 5 bases, with 16 bases remaining between them. From germline, CDR1 is SGHRS and CDR2 YFSETQ. This CDR3 contains 14 residues. CDR3 DNA: TGCGCCAGCAGCGCCGGCCGACTCGGGAACGAGCAGTACTTC. This sequence encodes CASSAGRLGNEQYF.

The V gene is TRBV4-1, the J gene TRBJ1-1, with D uncertain. Germline CDR1 is MGHRA and CDR2 is YSYEKL. V gave up 3 bases and J gave up 5 bases, with 13 bases separating them. The CDR3 spans 14 residues. CDR3 in amino acids: CASSHPGSGTEAFF. Written as DNA, the CDR3 is TGCGCCAGCAGCCACCCGGGGAGCGGGACTGAAGCTTTCTTT.

V and J are TRBV5-1 and TRBJ2-4, with unresolved D. The CDR3 contains 13 residues. Looked up from germline, CDR1 is SGHRS and CDR2 is YFSETQ. The V end was cut by 4 bases, the J end by 0 bases, with 5 bases between. CDR3 sequence (DNA): TGCGCCAGCAGCGAGTCAGCCAAAAACATTCAGTACTTC. It translates to CASSESAKNIQYF.

This clone occurred a few times. The chain couples TRBV12-3 or TRBV12-4 to TRBJ1-1; D gene ambiguous. There are 13 residues in the CDR3. With 1 base removed from V and 1 base from J, the gap between germline ends came to 4 bases. The CDR3 DNA follows: TGTGCCAGCAGTTTAGATAAGAACACTGAAGCTTTCTTT. Protein product: CASSLDKNTEAFF.

This chain connects TRBV19 to TRBJ2-2; maybe TRBD1 (5 bases). This CDR3 contains 16 residues. The V gene's germline CDR1 is LNHDA and CDR2 SQIVND (reference sequence). V shed 5 bases and J shed 0 bases, with 13 bases lying between them. Here the CDR3 DNA reads TGTGCCAGTAGTCAGGGCCTTCAACCGAACACCGGGGAGCTGTTTTTT. Its protein product is CASSQGLQPNTGELFF.

This chain links TRBV18 with TRBJ2-3; TRBD1 is a possible D gene (6 bases). Between the trimmed V and J ends, which lost 3 bases and 8 bases, there was a span of 18 bases. CDR3 size: 15 residues. Germline CDR1 KGHSH, CDR2 LQKENI. The CDR3 nucleotides read TGTGCCAGCTCACCCGGCAGGGGTATAAGTTTTACGCAGTATTTT. Translated: CASSPGRGISFTQYF.

V and J are TRBV7-2 and TRBJ2-5, with 10 bases that match TRBD2. V lost 7 bases and J lost 0; bases outside the gene matches: 5. The CDR3 sequence is 15 residues long. Germline V gene sequence: CDR1 SGHTA, CDR2 FQGNSA. The CDR3 nucleotides are TGTGCCAGCACCGTGGGACTAGCGCACCAAGAGACCCAGTACTTC. The encoded protein is CASTVGLAHQETQYF. The full variable domain, its missing parts supplied by reference TRBV7-2 and TRBJ2-5, is GAGVSQSPSNKVTEKGKDVELRCDPISGHTALYWYRQSLGQGLEFLIYFQGNSAPDKSGLPSDRFSAERTGGSVSTLTIQRTQQEDSAVYLCASTVGLAHQETQYFGPGTRLLVL.

The chain couples TRBV6-5 to TRBJ2-2; D may be TRBD2 (6 bases). In germline, CDR1 is MNHEY, CDR2 SVGAGI. This CDR3 comprises 15 residues. Trimming cost V 7 bases and J 5 bases, with 17 bases left between them. CDR3 in DNA: TGTGCCAGCACTAGCGCCCCCGCAGCTACCGGGGAGCTGTTTTTT. Amino acids: CASTSAPAATGELFF.

V and J are TRBV23-1 and TRBJ1-2, with D unresolved. TRBV23-1 qualifies as an ORF whose function is uncertain. The V and J ends lost 3 bases and 5 bases respectively, with 4 bases between them. CDR3 size: 11 residues. The CDR3 here is CASSQSYGYTF. The DNA of the CDR3 is TGCGCCAGCAGTCAGTCGTATGGCTACACCTTC.

The chain uses TRBV11-2 and TRBJ2-1, with D perhaps TRBD1 (6 bases). Germline V gene data show CDR1 as SGHAT and CDR2 as FQNNGV. Trimming left V 2 bases short and J 8 bases short, with 22 bases between. CDR3 size: 17 residues. CDR3 sequence reads: CASSLRARLLGADEQFF. CDR3 nucleotide sequence: TGTGCCAGCAGCTTAAGGGCCCGACTTTTGGGGGCGGATGAGCAGTTCTTC.

This chain connects TRBV5-4 to TRBJ2-5; 12 positions match TRBD2. The V gene's germline CDR1 is SGHNT and CDR2 YYREEE (reference sequence). The CDR3 has 17 amino acids. Trimming cost V 6 bases and J 4 bases; bases outside gene matches: 13. CDR3 DNA sequence: TGTGCCAGCACCTCGAGGACTAGCGGGGTTCCTGCAGAGACCCAGTACTTC. Translated, it gives CASTSRTSGVPAETQYF. The full variable domain, rest sourced from reference TRBV5-4 and TRBJ2-5, is ETGVTQSPTHLIKTRGQQVTLRCSSQSGHNTVSWYQQALGQGPQFIFQYYREEENGRGNFPPRFSGLQFPNYSSELNVNALELDDSALYLCASTSRTSGVPAETQYFGPGTRLLVL.

The chain combines TRBV7-2 with TRBJ1-1; D perhaps matches TRBD1 (6 bases). Germline CDR1 is SGHTA and CDR2 is FQGNSA. This CDR3 spans 15 amino acids. V lost 3 bases to trimming and J lost 1 base, with 12 bases between them. DNA of the CDR3: TGTGCCAGCAGCTTGGGGGGGGCAACGAACACTGAAGCTTTCTTT. Protein sequence: CASSLGGATNTEAFF.

V gene TRBV18 combines with J gene TRBJ1-2; a possible D gene is TRBD1 (6 bases). V lost 3 bases, J lost 8 bases, and 16 bases lay in between. CDR1 is KGHSH, CDR2 LQKENI, per germline. The CDR3 has 14 amino acids. The CDR3 protein is CASSPDSKTGGYTF. The CDR3 DNA sequence: TGTGCCAGCTCACCGGACAGTAAGACGGGCGGCTACACCTTC. Complete variable domain (other parts from reference TRBV18 and TRBJ1-2): NAGVMQNPRHLVRRRGQEARLRCSPMKGHSHVYWYRQLPEEGLKFMVYLQKENIIDESGMPKERFSAEFPKEGPSILRIQQVVRGDSAAYFCASSPDSKTGGYTFGSGTRLTVV.

This clone has just a few counts. The chain uses TRBV7-9 and TRBJ1-4; a possible D gene is TRBD1 (5 bases). V lost 5 bases to trimming and J lost 0 bases, with 13 bases between them. CDR1 and CDR2 from the germline V gene are SEHNR and FQNEAQ (reference sequence). This CDR3 has 16 residues. CDR3 sequence: CASSGDPTATNEKLFF. The CDR3 region has the DNA TGTGCCAGCAGCGGAGACCCGACAGCAACTAATGAAAAACTGTTTTTT.

This chain connects TRBV29-1 to TRBJ1-1; D not certain. CDR1 is SQVTM and CDR2 is ANQGSEA in the germline V gene. The CDR3 has 11 amino acids. Trimming left V 6 bases short and J 11 bases short, with 16 bases between. Written as DNA, the CDR3 is TGCAGCGTCGAGAGGACTTCCGAGGCTTTCTTT. Residues: CSVERTSEAFF.

The rearrangement uses TRBV29-1 and TRBJ2-7, with 14 bases identical to TRBD2. This CDR3 is 15 amino acids long. J was trimmed by 7 bases and V by 8 bases; bases with no gene match: 13. The germline V gene has CDR1 SQVTM and CDR2 ANQGSEA. This CDR3 reads CSTGTGTSGGSEQYF. The CDR3 DNA follows: TGCAGCACCGGGACAGGGACTAGCGGGGGAAGTGAGCAGTACTTC.

The chain links TRBV2 to TRBJ2-5; 9 bases line up with TRBD2. J lost 5 bases, V lost 5 bases, and 9 bases had no gene match. The CDR3 spans 15 residues. Germline V gene lookup returns CDR1 SNHLY and CDR2 FYNNEI. CDR3 in amino acids: CASSSSAGGRETQYF. The CDR3 coding sequence is TGTGCCAGCAGTTCCTCAGCGGGGGGTCGGGAGACCCAGTACTTC.

The genes are TRBV30 and TRBJ1-4; 7 bases are a match to TRBD1. Per the germline V gene, CDR1 is GTSNPN and CDR2 is SVGIG (reference sequence). J was trimmed by 7 bases and V by 2 bases; bases with no gene match: 7. The CDR3 runs to 14 residues. The CDR3 protein is CAWSTTGRSEKLFF. For the CDR3, the DNA is TGTGCCTGGAGTACGACAGGGAGGAGTGAAAAACTGTTTTTT.

The CDR3 bases are TGTGCCAGCAGCCCCCGCCGGCAGGGCGGGAACACTGAAGCTTTCTTT. Translating gives CASSPRRQGGNTEAFF. The chain recombines TRBV5-4 with TRBJ1-1; D might be TRBD1 (5 bases). The CDR3 is 16 amino acids. The germline CDR1 and CDR2 sequences are SGHNT and YYREEE (reference sequence). The ends were cut back, 4 bases at V and 1 base at J, with 17 bases in the middle.

The gene calls are TRBV19 and TRBJ1-1; D unresolved. V lost 5 bases and J lost 0, with 10 bases in between. The CDR3 has 14 residues. Looked up from germline, CDR1 is LNHDA and CDR2 is SQIVND (reference sequence). In DNA, the CDR3 is TGTGCCAGTAGTGATGCGGGGATGAACACTGAAGCTTTCTTT. This encodes CASSDAGMNTEAFF.

CDR3 residues: CASSQDNPGLNEQFF. CDR3 in DNA: TGTGCCAGCAGCCAAGATAACCCGGGTCTAAATGAGCAGTTCTTC. The rearrangement uses TRBV3-1 (or the pseudogene TRBV3-2) and TRBJ2-1, with no clear D. Trimming left V 0 bases short and J 7 bases short, with 13 bases between. Looked up from germline, CDR1 is LGHDT and CDR2 is YNNKEL (reference sequence). The CDR3 covers 15 residues.

The gene calls are TRBV11-3 and TRBJ2-3, with TRBD1 matching 7 bases. V lost 4 bases, J lost 5 bases, and 12 bases stayed unmatched. CDR1 is SGHNT and CDR2 is YENEEA in the germline V gene. The CDR3 consists of 16 residues. The CDR3 bases are TGTGCCAGCAGCTCTCATGACAGGGAATTCAGAGATACGCAGTATTTT. Translation gives CASSSHDREFRDTQYF.

With respect to this clone: At the DNA level, this CDR3 is encoded by other sequences in the same sample as well. The genes are TRBV19 and TRBJ1-2; tentatively, D is TRBD1 (5 bases). CDR3 length: 14 amino acids. Germline loops: CDR1 LNHDA, CDR2 SQIVND (reference sequence). V was clipped by 3 bases and J by 2 bases, with 10 bases between them. The CDR3 here is CASSIPDRNYGYTF. Here the CDR3 DNA reads TGTGCCAGTAGTATCCCTGACAGAAACTATGGCTACACCTTC.

V and J are TRBV7-9 and TRBJ2-5; 7 bases are shared with TRBD1. The CDR3 runs 15 residues. After removal of 5 bases from V and 1 base from J, the junction contained 7 bases not matched to a gene. Germline-derived CDR1 and CDR2 are SEHNR and FQNEAQ (reference sequence). The CDR3 DNA sequence: TGTGCCAGCAGCGGCAAGACAGGGATCCAAGAGACCCAGTACTTC. Translation: CASSGKTGIQETQYF.